A selection of T cell receptor beta chains follows, all from one sample in a study of shared clonotypes between healthy human individuals. The assay was immunoSEQ multiplex PCR, and TCRdb's table has in-frame clones only and misses some. The data contain roughly 1,000,000 clones, roughly 74% of them singletons. The sequenced sample was memory CD4+ T cells from PBMCs. The source is a man younger than 35 in good health. Some clones in this sample may be carry-over from other donors' samples. CDR3s include the opening cysteine and the closing phenylalanine or tryptophan. A D gene is named only where the DNA matches it firmly. Clone size is stated in some rows and not others, as once, few, many or a class when expanded.

clone_size	v_call	j_call	d_call	cdr3_nt	cdr3_aa
.	TRBV25-1	TRBJ2-7	.	TGTGCCAGCAGTGAATTGTTGGTCGGGGCCGAGCAGTACTTC	CASSELLVGAEQYF
.	TRBV7-3	TRBJ2-3	.	TGTGCCAGCAGCTTGCGGGGGCGCCAGGCAGATACGCAGTATTTT	CASSLRGRQADTQYF
.	TRBV7-2	TRBJ2-1	.	TGTGCCAGCAGCCCCCCGGCAGTTTACACCAATGAGCAGTTCTTC	CASSPPAVYTNEQFF
.	TRBV5-6	TRBJ2-5	.	TGTGCCAGCAGGGTGGCACCCGGGAGAGGGCCAGAGACCCAGTACTTC	CASRVAPGRGPETQYF
.	TRBV7-9	TRBJ2-7	TRBD2	TGTGCCAGCAGATCGTCACTAGCGGGAAGGGGCGAGCAGTACTTC	CASRSSLAGRGEQYF
.	TRBV6-6	TRBJ2-7	.	TGTGCCAGCAGGCCCGTTGGTGGCGGGTACTACGAGCAGTACTTC	CASRPVGGGYYEQYF
.	TRBV2	TRBJ2-3	.	TGTGCCAGCGGAAAATCAGATACGCAGTATTTT	CASGKSDTQYF
.	TRBV11-2	TRBJ1-1	.	TGTGCCAGCAGCTTATTTCCGGGTTGGCCTGAAGCTTTCTTT	CASSLFPGWPEAFF
.	TRBV5-1	TRBJ2-1	TRBD2	TGCGCCAGCAGCCTTATAGCGGGAGGGCAGAGTGAGCAGTTCTTC	CASSLIAGGQSEQFF
once	TRBV18	TRBJ2-4	TRBD2	TGTGCCAGCTCAACCCTAGCGGGAAGTGTCCCTATAGCCAAAAACATTCAGTACTTC	CASSTLAGSVPIAKNIQYF
.	TRBV7-9	TRBJ1-2	.	TGTGCCAGCAGCTTGGGGGTGAACTATGGCTACACCTTC	CASSLGVNYGYTF
once	TRBV7-8	TRBJ1-2	.	TGTGCCAGCACCCGTCCGGGGCTGAGCTATGGCTACACCTTC	CASTRPGLSYGYTF
once	TRBV5-1	TRBJ1-4	TRBD1	TGCGCCAGCAGCTTGGACGGTCAGGGGGATGAAAAACTGTTTTTT	CASSLDGQGDEKLFF
.	TRBV6-5	TRBJ2-1	TRBD2	TGTGCCAGCAGTTCGGGGGGTTCCTCCTACAATGAGCAGTTCTTC	CASSSGGSSYNEQFF
.	TRBV28	TRBJ1-2	.	TGTGCCAGCAGTTCCCCACGGGGTAACTATGGCTACACCTTC	CASSSPRGNYGYTF
.	TRBV30	TRBJ2-3	.	TGTGCCTGGAGTGCTCAGGGAGATACGCAGTATTTT	CAWSAQGDTQYF
.	TRBV5-1	TRBJ2-3	TRBD1	TGCGCCAGCAGCTTGGGACAGGGGGCGTCGGATACGCAGTATTTT	CASSLGQGASDTQYF
few	TRBV28	TRBJ1-4	.	TGTGCCAGCCTACCCACAGGAACTAATGAAAAACTGTTTTTT	CASLPTGTNEKLFF